Listed here are 9 T cell receptor beta chains from one sample, sequenced in a study of Ad26.COV2.S vaccination and SARS-CoV-2 variants. Repertoires were generated with immunoSEQ multiplex PCR, while TCRdb's copy carries only in-frame clones and drops some. The sample contains 350,000 to 400,000 clones, roughly nine tenths of which appear only once. Regarding treatment: roughly 18 received Ad26.COV2.S at low or high dose, single or two shots; roughly five received placebo; per-sample allocation not given. The investigators took samples on day 63 after the first vaccine or placebo injection. Sequenced here: peripheral blood, sampled in a trial of Ad26.COV2.S vaccine versus placebo. The receptors originated from a person aged 18-65 years who received the Ad26.COV2.S COVID-19 vaccine or a placebo.

The chain uses TRBV6-5 and TRBJ2-7; TRBD1 matches at 11 bases. Trimming removed 8 bases from V and 6 bases from J; junction bases left unmatched: 9. This CDR3 comprises 14 residues. CDR1 and CDR2 from the germline V gene are MNHEY and SVGAGI. CDR3 DNA: TGTGCCAGCCGGGTGGGGACAGGGGGTCTCGAGCAGTACTTC. Protein: CASRVGTGGLEQYF.

This chain connects TRBV19 to TRBJ1-1; TRBD1 matches at 9 bases. The V and J ends lost 4 bases and 4 bases, in that order; junction bases with no gene match: 10. This CDR3 is 16 amino acids long. CDR1 and CDR2 from the germline V gene are LNHDA and SQIVND (reference sequence). The CDR3 loop reads CASSTIQGAQSTEAFF. The CDR3 coding sequence is TGTGCCAGTAGTACGATACAGGGGGCGCAGAGCACTGAAGCTTTCTTT. The full variable domain, its missing parts supplied by reference TRBV19 and TRBJ1-1, is DGGITQSPKYLFRKEGQNVTLSCEQNLNHDAMYWYRQDPGQGLRLIYYSQIVNDFQKGDIAEGYSVSREKKESFPLTVTSAQKNPTAFYLCASSTIQGAQSTEAFFGQGTRLTVV.

This clone occurred many times. V is TRBV6-1 and J is TRBJ1-2; TRBD1 might be the D (5 bases). V was clipped by 1 base and J by 4 bases, with 13 bases between them. This CDR3 contains 15 residues. The germline gives CDR1 MNHNS, CDR2 SASEGT. CDR3 sequence reads: CASSEVETASYGYTF. The CDR3 DNA is TGTGCCAGCAGTGAAGTCGAGACAGCGAGCTATGGCTACACCTTC.

CDR3 loop: CAISLWTGGTYEQYF. In DNA, the CDR3 is TGTGCCATCAGTCTTTGGACAGGGGGAACCTACGAGCAGTACTTC. V is TRBV10-3 and J is TRBJ2-7; 10 bases map to TRBD1. Germline V gives CDR1 ENHRY, CDR2 SYGVKD. V was pared by 5 bases and J by 2 bases, with 6 bases of the junction left unmatched. CDR3 length: 15 residues.

This chain joins TRBV6-5 and TRBJ2-1, with TRBD1 matching 7 bases. Trimming cost V 3 bases and J 2 bases; bases outside gene matches: 4. Germline CDR1 and CDR2: MNHEY and SVGAGI. The CDR3 runs to 15 residues. The CDR3 region has the DNA TGTGCCAGCAGTTATCGAGACAGGGCCTACAATGAGCAGTTCTTC. Protein sequence: CASSYRDRAYNEQFF.

The chain links TRBV10-3 to TRBJ1-5; D ambiguous. The CDR3 is made up of 12 amino acids. V was trimmed by 0 bases and J by 7 bases, leaving 4 bases between them. CDR1 ENHRY and CDR2 SYGVKD come from the germline V gene. CDR3 region: CAISESRQPQHF. The DNA for the CDR3 is TGTGCCATCAGTGAGTCCAGGCAGCCCCAGCATTTT.

V gene TRBV6-6 combines with J gene TRBJ1-5; 7 bases map to TRBD1. Trimming cost V 6 bases and J 7 bases; bases outside gene matches: 6. The CDR3 length is 13 residues. Germline assignment: CDR1 MNHNY and CDR2 SVGAGI (reference sequence). The CDR3 spells CASSRQGAQPQHF. The CDR3 DNA reads TGTGCCAGCAGCAGACAGGGAGCGCAGCCCCAGCATTTT.

The chain combines TRBV15 with TRBJ1-3; no clear D gene. CDR3 length: 14 residues. CDR1 and CDR2 (germline): LNHNV, YYDKDF (reference sequence). Deletions cut 5 bases from V and 0 bases from J, with 8 bases between. CDR3 sequence reads: CATSPQFSGNTIYF. The CDR3 DNA reads TGTGCCACCAGCCCCCAATTCTCTGGAAACACCATATATTTT. The variable domain in full, completed from reference TRBV15 and TRBJ1-3, reads DAMVIQNPRYQVTQFGKPVTLSCSQTLNHNVMYWYQQKSSQAPKLLFHYYDKDFNNEADTPDNFQSRRPNTSFCFLDIRSPGLGDTAMYLCATSPQFSGNTIYFGEGSWLTVV.

The chain carries TRBV15 and TRBJ2-6; D gene ambiguous. The germline gives CDR1 LNHNV, CDR2 YYDKDF (reference sequence). The V end lost 2 bases, the J end lost 0 bases, and 17 bases lay between the germline ends. This CDR3 spans 19 amino acids. CDR3 amino acids: CATSRSPPPGNSGANVLTF. The CDR3 bases are TGTGCCACCAGCAGATCTCCCCCCCCAGGCAACTCTGGGGCCAACGTCCTGACTTTC.